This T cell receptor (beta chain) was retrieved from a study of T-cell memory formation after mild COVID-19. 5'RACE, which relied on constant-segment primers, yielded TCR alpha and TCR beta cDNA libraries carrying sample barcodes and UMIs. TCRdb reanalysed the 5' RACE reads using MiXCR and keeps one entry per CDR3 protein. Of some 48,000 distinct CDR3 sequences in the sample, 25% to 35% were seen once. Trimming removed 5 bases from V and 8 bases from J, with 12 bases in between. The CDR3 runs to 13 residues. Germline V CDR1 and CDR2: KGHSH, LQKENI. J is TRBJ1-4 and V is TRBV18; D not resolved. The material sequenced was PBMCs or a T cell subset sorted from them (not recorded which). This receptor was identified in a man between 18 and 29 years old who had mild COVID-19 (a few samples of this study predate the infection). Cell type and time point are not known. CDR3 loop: CASSKRGYEKLFF. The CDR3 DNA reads TGTGCCAGCTCAAAAAGAGGGTACGAAAAACTGTTTTTT.